This is a list of T cell receptor beta chains from one sample in a study of T cell responses to AZD1222 COVID-19 vaccine. Clones were sequenced by immunoSEQ multiplex PCR, and TCRdb holds only the in-frame ones, with some missing. The table records 100,000 to 150,000 clones, 75% to 95% of them present only once. The sample here was peripheral blood, taken 28 days after the second AZD1222 dose. The receptors originated from an adult who received the AZD1222 COVID-19 vaccine. The CDR3 runs from the conserved cysteine through the conserved F or W. Fields, in order: V gene, J gene, D gene, clone size, CDR3 protein, CDR3 DNA. A D gene is named only where the DNA matches it firmly. The size field is filled for only some rows; it gives once, few, many or a size class.

>TRBV18|TRBJ1-1|TRBD1|once
CASSPPGQTNTEAFF
TGTGCCAGCTCACCCCCGGGACAGACGAACACTGAAGCTTTCTTT
>TRBV5-6|TRBJ1-1|.|.
CASSSPSRGGIAFF
TGTGCCAGCAGCTCACCCAGCCGTGGGGGAATCGCTTTCTTT
>TRBV6-5|TRBJ1-1|TRBD1|.
CASSVRQGLEAFF
TGTGCCAGCAGCGTTCGACAGGGGCTCGAAGCTTTCTTT
>TRBV2|TRBJ1-1|.|.
CASRAGDGNTEAFF
TGTGCCAGCAGGGCAGGGGACGGGAACACTGAAGCTTTCTTT
>TRBV14|TRBJ2-2|TRBD2|.
CASSQDREREVIGELFF
TGTGCCAGCAGCCAAGATAGGGAGCGGGAGGTGATCGGGGAGCTGTTTTTT
>TRBV19|TRBJ1-4|TRBD1|.
CASTDRGRGGEKLFF
TGTGCCAGTACCGACAGGGGGCGAGGAGGGGAAAAACTGTTTTTT
>TRBV5-1|TRBJ2-4|.|.
CASSFMGGLAKNIQYF
TGCGCCAGCAGCTTTATGGGGGGATTAGCCAAAAACATTCAGTACTTC
>TRBV7-3|TRBJ2-3|.|.
CASSGRSHTDTQYF
TGTGCCAGCTCGGGCAGGTCACACACAGATACGCAGTATTTT
>TRBV6-6|TRBJ1-3|.|once
CASSYEVLSGNTIYF
TGTGCCAGCAGTTACGAAGTTCTCTCTGGAAACACCATATATTTT
>TRBV12-3/TRBV12-4|TRBJ1-1|.|.
CASSLGRVQAFF
TGTGCCAGCAGTTTGGGGAGGGTACAGGCTTTCTTT
>TRBV5-1|TRBJ2-7|TRBD2|once
CASSFAGGPSYEQYF
TGCGCCAGCAGCTTTGCGGGGGGCCCCTCCTACGAGCAGTACTTC
>TRBV15|TRBJ1-2|.|.
CATSRGRTEHYGYTF
TGTGCCACCAGCAGGGGACGGACCGAGCACTATGGCTACACCTTC
>TRBV21-1|TRBJ1-5|.|.
CASSGRQGAMDQPQHF
TGTGCCAGCAGCGGGCGACAGGGGGCCATGGATCAGCCCCAGCATTTT
>TRBV5-1|TRBJ1-1|.|.
CASSLEGVTEAFF
TGCGCCAGCAGCTTGGAGGGGGTCACTGAAGCTTTCTTT
>TRBV3-1/TRBV3-2|TRBJ1-1|.|.
CASSQAGGTEAFF
TGTGCCAGCAGCCAAGCCGGGGGCACTGAAGCTTTCTTT
>TRBV4-1|TRBJ1-3|.|.
CASSQDAGKNSGNTIYF
TGCGCCAGCAGCCAAGATGCGGGAAAGAACTCTGGAAACACCATATATTTT
>TRBV18|TRBJ2-2|.|.
CASSPGSYTGELFF
TGTGCCAGCTCACCAGGGAGTTACACCGGGGAGCTGTTTTTT
>TRBV4-1|TRBJ1-5|.|.
CASSQVPGTHQPQHF
TGCGCCAGCAGCCAAGTCCCGGGGACCCATCAGCCCCAGCATTTT
>TRBV2|TRBJ2-1|TRBD1|.
CASGGQGRVNEQFF
TGTGCCAGTGGAGGACAGGGGAGGGTCAATGAGCAGTTCTTC
>TRBV11-3|TRBJ2-5|TRBD1|.
CASSPNRGVGETQYF
TGTGCCAGCAGTCCAAACAGGGGAGTGGGAGAGACCCAGTACTTC
>TRBV29-1|TRBJ2-1|TRBD2|.
CSVAGLAGGGYNEQFF
TGCAGCGTGGCGGGACTAGCGGGAGGGGGCTACAATGAGCAGTTCTTC
>TRBV19|TRBJ2-1|.|.
CASSISLGGLNPYNEQFF
TGTGCCAGTAGTATTTCGCTCGGGGGCCTGAACCCCTACAATGAGCAGTTCTTC
>TRBV4-2|TRBJ2-7|TRBD2|.
CASSQVRGSEQYF
TGTGCCAGCAGCCAAGTACGCGGGAGCGAGCAGTACTTC
>TRBV5-1|TRBJ1-3|.|.
CASSLAVGGNTIYF
TGCGCCAGCAGCTTGGCCGTAGGTGGAAACACCATATATTTT